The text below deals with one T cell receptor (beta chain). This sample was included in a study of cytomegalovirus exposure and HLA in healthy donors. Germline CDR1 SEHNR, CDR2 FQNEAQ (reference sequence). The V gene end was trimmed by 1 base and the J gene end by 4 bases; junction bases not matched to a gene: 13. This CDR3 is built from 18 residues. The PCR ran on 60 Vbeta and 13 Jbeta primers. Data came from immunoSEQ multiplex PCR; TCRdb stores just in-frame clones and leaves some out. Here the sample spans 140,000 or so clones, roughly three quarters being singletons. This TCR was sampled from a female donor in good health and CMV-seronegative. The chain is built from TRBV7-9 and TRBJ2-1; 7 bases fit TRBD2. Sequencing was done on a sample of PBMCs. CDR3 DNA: TGTGCCAGCAGCTTAGTAAAGCGACTAGCCCAACCGTACAATGAGCAGTTCTTC. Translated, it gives CASSLVKRLAQPYNEQFF.